This TCR beta chain originates from a study of T cells in Graves' hyperthyroidism and ophthalmopathy. Investigators excluded patients with uncontrolled infection, other autoimmune disease, pregnancy or lactation. Diagnosing involved the use of clinical symptoms, serum thyroxine and TRAb, thyroid ultrasound and orbital computed tomography. From RNA transcripts, TCR beta CDR3 regions were amplified. HTBI primers were used for first-round RT-PCR of the TCR CDR3. From the multiplex PCR reads, TCRdb called clonotypes with MiXCR, one entry per CDR3 protein. Seen here are around 340,000 distinct CDR3 sequences, about 17% observed once, and the top ten hold around a third. This clonotype showed up many times. Input material: blood. The TCR originated in a woman in her twenties or thirties with Graves' hyperthyroidism that later progressed to Graves' ophthalmopathy.

The CDR3 DNA follows: TGTGCCAGCAGCTTGGCGGGGGCTATTGGGGATGAGCAGTTCTTC. This codes for CASSLAGAIGDEQFF. The chain uses TRBV5-5 and TRBJ2-1; D tentatively fits TRBD1 or TRBD2 (6 bases each). Germline V CDR1 and CDR2: SGHKS, YYEKEE (reference sequence). The V and J ends lost 0 bases and 8 bases respectively, with 15 bases between them. The CDR3 sequence is 15 residues long.